Shown below are 10 T cell receptor beta chains from a single sample sequenced in a study of stem cell transplantation in POMP-related autoinflammatory disease. Only in-frame clones appear in the TCRdb table, and some are missing; sequencing was by immunoSEQ multiplex PCR. This table has some 9,400 clones, roughly 77% appearing once. Sample: CD4+ T cells from PBMCs, taken after stem cell transplantation. The origin of the receptors is a human patient with POMP-related autoinflammation and immune dysregulation (PRAID). Some T cells may be graft donor cells.

The gene calls are TRBV10-3 and TRBJ2-5, with D hard to call. With 0 bases removed from V and 5 bases from J, the gap between germline ends came to 10 bases. Germline-derived CDR1 and CDR2 are ENHRY and SYGVKD. This CDR3 is 14 amino acids long. CDR3 region: CAISESVGRETQYF. CDR3 DNA sequence: TGTGCCATCAGTGAGTCTGTAGGGCGGGAGACCCAGTACTTC.

This chain joins TRBV21-1 and TRBJ1-2. TRBV21-1 counts as a pseudogene. This CDR3 has 15 residues. The DNA for the CDR3 is TGTGCCAGCAGCAAAGAGGAGGTATTTGCCTATGGCTACACCTTC. This sequence encodes CASSKEEVFAYGYTF.

The chain carries TRBV6-5 and TRBJ1-2, with a possible D match to TRBD1 (5 bases). The CDR3 totals 14 residues. Germline CDR1 MNHEY, CDR2 SVGAGI. Trimming took off 0 bases at V and 8 bases at J, with 13 bases between the two ends. CDR3 sequence reads: CASSYSRGARGYTF. The CDR3 nucleotides read TGTGCCAGCAGTTACTCGAGAGGGGCTCGCGGCTACACCTTC.

As DNA, the CDR3 is TGTGCCAGTAGTAAGGGATCCTCTGGGGCCAACGTCCTGACTTTC. Encoded protein: CASSKGSSGANVLTF. The rearrangement links TRBV19 to TRBJ2-6, with D unclear. The CDR3 consists of 15 residues. CDR1 and CDR2 (germline): LNHDA, SQIVND (reference sequence). Trimming left V 4 bases short and J 0 bases short, with 7 bases between.

Details on this clone: Other DNA variants within this sample encode the same CDR3. The chain employs TRBV13 and TRBJ2-1; D possibly corresponds to TRBD2 (7 bases). This CDR3 spans 14 amino acids. The V and J ends lost 7 bases and 8 bases respectively, with 18 bases between them. CDR1 and CDR2 from the germline V gene are PRHDT and FYEKMQ (reference sequence). The CDR3 bases are TGTGCCAGCACCCAACGGGGAGGGGGGGATGAGCAGTTCTTC. This gives the protein CASTQRGGGDEQFF.

This sequence joins TRBV5-1 and TRBJ1-6; 7 positions match TRBD1. Unmatched junction bases numbered 5, after V lost 0 bases and J lost 2 bases. CDR3 size: 17 residues. CDR1 SGHRS and CDR2 YFSETQ come from the germline V gene. The CDR3 sequence: CASSLAAGGTYNSPLHF. The CDR3 DNA sequence: TGCGCCAGCAGCTTGGCCGCAGGGGGAACCTATAATTCACCCCTCCACTTT.

There are a few counts of this clone. CDR3 residues: CASSQRTGVSPLHF. The CDR3 region has the DNA TGCGCCAGCAGCCAACGCACAGGGGTTTCACCCCTCCACTTT. The chain joins TRBV4-1 to TRBJ1-6; 7 nucleotides line up with TRBD1. V shed 2 bases and J 9 bases; nucleotides not matched to a gene: 4. The CDR3 contains 14 residues. Germline V gene lookup returns CDR1 MGHRA and CDR2 YSYEKL.

The chain joins TRBV7-3 to TRBJ2-1; 7 bases are shared with TRBD2. J was trimmed by 5 bases and V by 1 base; bases with no gene match: 5. This CDR3 region has 15 residues. Germline V gene sequence: CDR1 SGHTA, CDR2 FQGTGA. The DNA for the CDR3 is TGTGCCAGCAGCTTAAACGGGAGGAACCACAATGAGCAGTTCTTC. This sequence encodes CASSLNGRNHNEQFF.

This chain connects TRBV10-3 to TRBJ1-2, with 12 nucleotides matching TRBD1. The CDR3 is 15 residues long. V lost 7 bases, J lost 4 bases, and 7 bases stayed unmatched. Germline CDR1 reads ENHRY; CDR2 reads SYGVKD. The CDR3 region has the DNA TGTGCCATCAATCCGGGACAGGGGGCCCCCTATGGCTACACCTTC. This encodes CAINPGQGAPYGYTF.

The chain joins TRBV5-4 to TRBJ2-7; TRBD2 matches 8 bases. The CDR3 runs 15 residues. Germline CDR1 is SGHNT and CDR2 is YYREEE (reference sequence). With 4 bases clipped from V and 0 bases from J, the junction kept 6 bases outside the gene matches. CDR3 amino acids: CASSASSGPSYEQYF. The CDR3 nucleotides read TGTGCCAGCAGCGCATCTAGCGGGCCCTCCTACGAGCAGTACTTC. The whole variable domain, remainder taken from reference TRBV5-4 and TRBJ2-7, is ETGVTQSPTHLIKTRGQQVTLRCSSQSGHNTVSWYQQALGQGPQFIFQYYREEENGRGNFPPRFSGLQFPNYSSELNVNALELDDSALYLCASSASSGPSYEQYFGPGTRLTVT.